Shown below are 11 T cell receptor beta chains from a single sample sequenced in a study of T cell responses to AZD1222 COVID-19 vaccine. Using immunoSEQ multiplex PCR, the repertoire was profiled, and TCRdb retains in-frame clones only, with some absent. The sample lists 70,000 to 95,000 clones; roughly 91% were seen once. The sequencing used peripheral blood, collected 28 days after the second AZD1222 dose. The receptor source for this set is an adult who received the AZD1222 COVID-19 vaccine.

In this sample, this clone turned up once. The CDR3 DNA reads as TGCGCCAGCAGCCCCCCCAGTCCAGGGGACGAGCAGTACTTC. Protein: CASSPPSPGDEQYF. V is TRBV5-1 and J is TRBJ2-7, with D possibly matching TRBD1 (6 bases). The CDR3 is made up of 14 amino acids. The ends were cut back, 4 bases at V and 5 bases at J, with 16 bases in the middle. Germline V gene lookup returns CDR1 SGHRS and CDR2 YFSETQ.

The CDR3 loop is CASSVGTGETQYF. The CDR3 coding sequence is TGTGCCAGCAGTGTGGGGACGGGAGAGACCCAGTACTTC. The chain employs TRBV25-1 and TRBJ2-5; the D gene could be TRBD1 or TRBD2 (5 bases each). There are 13 residues in the CDR3. Germline V CDR1 and CDR2: MGHDK, SYGVNS. V lost 4 bases and J 4 bases, leaving 10 bases between the germline ends.

The chain is built from TRBV4-1 and TRBJ2-5; 10 nucleotides agree with TRBD2. Germline CDR1 reads MGHRA; CDR2 reads YSYEKL. V was clipped by 4 bases and J by 5 bases; unmatched bases: 10. The CDR3 contains 16 residues. CDR3 sequence (DNA): TGCGCCAGCAGCCGAAACAGCGGGGGGGCTGTGGAGACCCAGTACTTC. Translated: CASSRNSGGAVETQYF.

This clone was counted a single time. The chain is built from TRBV18 and TRBJ2-7; 11 bases fit TRBD2. CDR3 length: 18 residues. The germline V gene encodes CDR1 KGHSH and CDR2 LQKENI. J was trimmed by 2 bases and V by 3 bases; bases with no gene match: 12. CDR3 residues: CASSPSLGSGGDTYEQYF. The CDR3 region has the DNA TGTGCCAGCTCACCCTCCCTCGGTAGCGGGGGGGACACCTACGAGCAGTACTTC.

The chain has TRBV6-6 and TRBJ2-6; unclear D gene. The CDR3 is 15 amino acids. Trimming removed 9 bases at V and 1 base at J, with 13 bases between. Germline assignment: CDR1 MNHNY and CDR2 SVGAGI (reference sequence). CDR3 residues: CASYSTSSGANVLTF. In nucleotides, the CDR3 is TGTGCCAGTTACTCGACCAGTTCTGGGGCCAACGTCCTGACTTTC.

This chain uses TRBV19 with TRBJ1-4; 8 bases align to TRBD1. J gave up 4 bases and V 3 bases, and 4 bases lay outside the gene matches. The CDR3 loop spans 15 amino acids. In germline, CDR1 is LNHDA, CDR2 SQIVND (reference sequence). CDR3 protein: CASSMYGQGNEKLFF. DNA for the CDR3: TGTGCCAGTAGTATGTATGGACAGGGTAATGAAAAACTGTTTTTT.

This chain uses TRBV7-2 with TRBJ1-3, with D possibly matching TRBD1 (6 bases). Germline loops: CDR1 SGHTA, CDR2 FQGNSA. This CDR3 region has 15 residues. V lost 0 bases and J lost 4, with 10 bases in between. CDR3 sequence reads: CASSLAGAGGNTIYF. CDR3 nucleotide sequence: TGTGCCAGCAGCTTAGCGGGGGCTGGAGGAAACACCATATATTTT.

The V and J genes are TRBV27 and TRBJ2-7; TRBD1 matches at 12 bases. The CDR3 consists of 15 residues. Germline assignment: CDR1 MNHEY and CDR2 SMNVEV (reference sequence). V lost 8 bases and J lost 4; bases outside the gene matches: 9. The CDR3 nucleotides are TGTGCCAGCGGACGACCGGGACAGGGGGCGTACGAGCAGTACTTC. Protein product: CASGRPGQGAYEQYF.

The chain carries TRBV6-1 and TRBJ2-5; 7 bases fit TRBD1. CDR3 length: 14 amino acids. Looked up from germline, CDR1 is MNHNS and CDR2 is SASEGT. V lost 2 bases, J lost 0 bases, and 0 bases stayed unmatched. The CDR3 here is CASSERGHQETQYF. The CDR3 bases are TGTGCCAGCAGTGAAAGGGGGCACCAAGAGACCCAGTACTTC.

The chain carries TRBV3-1 (or the pseudogene TRBV3-2) and TRBJ1-4; 9 nucleotides line up with TRBD1. The CDR3 has 14 amino acids. CDR1 is LGHDT, CDR2 YNNKEL, per germline (reference sequence). The junction had 3 bases not matched to a gene; V was cut back by 4 bases and J by 6 bases. In DNA form, the CDR3 reads TGTGCCAGCAGCCCCGGGGACAGGGATGAAAAACTGTTTTTT. Protein product: CASSPGDRDEKLFF.

The V gene is TRBV6-5, the J gene TRBJ1-3; 11 nucleotides match TRBD1. The CDR3 extends over 16 amino acids. Trimming cost V 1 base and J 3 bases; bases outside gene matches: 2. Germline V CDR1 and CDR2: MNHEY, SVGAGI. CDR3 nucleotide sequence: TGTGCCAGCAGTTACTTGGGGACAGGGGGTGGAAACACCATATATTTT. Protein sequence: CASSYLGTGGGNTIYF.